Following are 17 T cell receptor beta chains from one sample sequenced in a study of radiotherapy plus CTLA-4 blockade in lung cancer. Data came from immunoSEQ multiplex PCR; TCRdb stores just in-frame clones and leaves some out. The table has approximately 77,000 clones, about four fifths seen once. Here the sequenced sample was peripheral blood, taken from a patient treated with radiotherapy plus ipilimumab. These receptors came from a human donor with non-small cell lung cancer who had stable disease on radiotherapy plus ipilimumab.

The V and J genes are TRBV5-1 and TRBJ1-2; no clear D. The CDR3 totals 14 residues. Trimming removed 4 bases from V and 8 bases from J, with 18 bases in between. Germline loops: CDR1 SGHRS, CDR2 YFSETQ. For the CDR3, the DNA is TGCGCCAGCAGCATAGCCGGGCCTCAGACCGGCTACACCTTC. Translation gives CASSIAGPQTGYTF.

The CDR3: CASSGVADYEQYF. The CDR3 coding sequence is TGTGCCAGCAGTGGTGTAGCGGACTACGAGCAGTACTTC. The rearrangement uses TRBV2 and TRBJ2-7; perhaps TRBD2 as D (6 bases). The CDR3 totals 13 residues. CDR1 is SNHLY and CDR2 is FYNNEI in the germline V gene. With 4 bases removed from V and 3 bases from J, the gap between germline ends came to 10 bases.

This clone was picked up one time. This chain connects TRBV30 to TRBJ1-5; TRBD1 is a possible D gene (6 bases). The CDR3 totals 13 residues. CDR1 and CDR2 from the germline V gene are GTSNPN and SVGIG (reference sequence). The V and J ends lost 7 bases and 2 bases respectively, with 12 bases between them. Here the CDR3 DNA reads TGTGCCTACGCCAACAGGGGCAATCAGCCCCAGCATTTT. Translation: CAYANRGNQPQHF.

This clone was detected only once. The CDR3 sequence: CASSEHQGQHNSPLHF. DNA for the CDR3: TGTGCCAGCAGTGAGCACCAAGGACAGCATAATTCACCCCTCCACTTT. V is TRBV6-1 and J is TRBJ1-6; D may be TRBD1 (6 bases). The CDR3 length is 16 residues. V lost 3 bases and J 5 bases, leaving 14 bases between the germline ends. Germline CDR1 is MNHNS and CDR2 is SASEGT.

The chain is built from TRBV27 and TRBJ1-2; 7 bases map to TRBD1. Looked up from germline, CDR1 is MNHEY and CDR2 is SMNVEV (reference sequence). This CDR3 has 12 residues. V lost 4 bases, J lost 8 bases, and 4 bases stayed unmatched. CDR3 nucleotide sequence: TGTGCCAGCAGTTCGACAGGGCAAGGCTACACCTTC. Translating gives CASSSTGQGYTF.

The chain combines TRBV4-1 with TRBJ2-1, with 7 bases that match TRBD1. Per germline, CDR1 MGHRA and CDR2 YSYEKL. The CDR3 totals 16 residues. With 1 base clipped from V and 4 bases from J, the junction kept 7 bases outside the gene matches. The CDR3 is CASSQAGQPFYNEQFF. In DNA, the CDR3 is TGCGCCAGCAGCCAAGCGGGACAGCCGTTTTACAATGAGCAGTTCTTC.

The genes are TRBV5-5 and TRBJ1-3; TRBD1 matches 9 bases. Trimming at V came to 2 bases and at J to 3 bases, leaving 9 bases not matched to a gene. The CDR3 has 17 amino acids. Per germline, CDR1 SGHKS and CDR2 YYEKEE (reference sequence). The CDR3 DNA reads as TGTGCCAGCAGCTTTTCAACAGGGGGCGATGATGGAAACACCATATATTTT. Translating gives CASSFSTGGDDGNTIYF.

The chain joins TRBV5-8 to TRBJ1-6; D perhaps matches TRBD1 (6 bases). CDR1 and CDR2 (germline): SGHTS, YDEGEE. The germline V and J ends were trimmed by 3 bases and 8 bases, with 12 bases remaining between them. The CDR3 is 14 residues long. The chain's CDR3 is CASSSPYRDSPLHF. The CDR3 DNA follows: TGTGCCAGCAGCTCCCCATACAGGGATTCACCCCTCCACTTT.

In this sample, this clone turned up once. The chain recombines TRBV7-2 with TRBJ1-2, with D possibly matching TRBD1 (5 bases). The V end lost 5 bases, the J end lost 2 bases, and 12 bases lay between the germline ends. The CDR3 extends over 14 amino acids. The germline CDR1 and CDR2 sequences are SGHTA and FQGNSA. The DNA of the CDR3 is TGTGCCAGCAGCCCAGCCGGACAAAACTATGGCTACACCTTC. As protein: CASSPAGQNYGYTF.

The chain uses TRBV28 and TRBJ1-5; D gene uncertain. CDR1 is MDHEN and CDR2 is SYDVKM in the germline V gene. The CDR3 covers 12 residues. The ends were cut back, 5 bases at V and 5 bases at J, with 7 bases in the middle. CDR3 region: CASSPPHQPQHF. Here the CDR3 DNA reads TGTGCCAGCAGTCCACCCCATCAGCCCCAGCATTTT.

About this clone: One end of the junction is discordant with germline, which a read error may explain. The chain uses TRBV19 and TRBJ2-1; TRBD2 agrees at 10 bases. The CDR3 extends over 13 amino acids. CDR1 is LNHDA, CDR2 SQIVND, per germline (reference sequence). Here the CDR3 DNA reads TGTGCCAGTAGTCACCAAGCGGGAGGGAGCAGTCTCTTC. Protein: CASSHQAGGSSLF.

The count of this clone is one. The chain recombines TRBV5-8 with TRBJ2-5; D is perhaps TRBD1 (6 bases). Trimming shortened V by 4 bases and J by 9 bases, and 10 bases separated the two germline ends. The length of the CDR3 is 11 residues. The germline V gene has CDR1 SGHTS and CDR2 YDEGEE. This CDR3 is CASSRTAAQYF. In DNA, the CDR3 is TGTGCCAGCAGCCGGACAGCGGCCCAGTACTTC. Based on the CDR3 plus reference TRBV5-8 and TRBJ2-5, the full variable domain is EAGVTQSPTHLIKTRGQQATLRCSPISGHTSVYWYQQALGLGLQFLLWYDEGEERNRGNFPPRFSGRQFPNYSSELNVNALELEDSALYLCASSRTAAQYFGPGTRLLVL.

This chain uses TRBV28 with TRBJ2-1; tentative D call: TRBD1 (5 bases). Trimming took 6 bases from V and 4 from J, leaving 25 bases between them. The CDR3 has 18 residues. Germline V gives CDR1 MDHEN, CDR2 SYDVKM. CDR3 DNA: TGTGCCAGCAGGACAACCTTACTTGGGGCCGACGATTACAATGAGCAGTTCTTC. This sequence encodes CASRTTLLGADDYNEQFF.

The chain carries TRBV11-2 and TRBJ2-3; a weak D match, TRBD2 (7 bases). V was trimmed by 2 bases and J by 1 base, leaving 16 bases between them. Germline lookup yields CDR1 SGHAT and CDR2 FQNNGV. The CDR3 is 17 amino acids. The CDR3 nucleotides read TGTGCCAGCAGCTTATGGAGAGGGAGGGGGGGCACAGATACGCAGTATTTT. Amino acids: CASSLWRGRGGTDTQYF.

This rearrangement joins TRBV11-1 to TRBJ2-1, with TRBD2 matching over 7 bases. The CDR3 loop spans 17 amino acids. The germline V gene has CDR1 SGHAT and CDR2 FQDESV (reference sequence). Trimming took 5 bases from V and 2 from J; bases not matched to a gene: 12. Written as DNA, the CDR3 is TGTGCCAGCAGCCCCCGCTTTAGAGCGGGGACCTACAATGAGCAGTTCTTC. This sequence encodes CASSPRFRAGTYNEQFF. Full variable domain (remainder filled in from reference TRBV11-1 and TRBJ2-1): EAEVAQSPRYKITEKSQAVAFWCDPISGHATLYWYRQILGQGPELLVQFQDESVVDDSQLPKDRFSAERLKGVDSTLKIQPAELGDSAMYLCASSPRFRAGTYNEQFFGPGTRLTVL.

The J gene is TRBJ2-1, the V gene TRBV9; perhaps TRBD1 as D (7 bases). Germline CDR1 and CDR2: SGDLS and YYNGEE. Trimming cost V 0 bases and J 5 bases, with 15 bases left between them. CDR3 size: 16 residues. The chain's CDR3 is CASSVDPRGANNEQFF. DNA for the CDR3: TGTGCCAGCAGCGTAGACCCCAGGGGGGCTAACAATGAGCAGTTCTTC.

The chain is built from TRBV5-1 and TRBJ2-3; TRBD2 might be the D (7 bases). Trimming left V 7 bases short and J 5 bases short, with 26 bases between. Per the germline V gene, CDR1 is SGHRS and CDR2 is YFSETQ. The CDR3 runs 17 residues. This CDR3 reads CASGLSTEPGGEDTQYF. The CDR3 DNA is TGCGCCAGCGGATTGTCGACGGAGCCGGGGGGCGAAGATACGCAGTATTTT.